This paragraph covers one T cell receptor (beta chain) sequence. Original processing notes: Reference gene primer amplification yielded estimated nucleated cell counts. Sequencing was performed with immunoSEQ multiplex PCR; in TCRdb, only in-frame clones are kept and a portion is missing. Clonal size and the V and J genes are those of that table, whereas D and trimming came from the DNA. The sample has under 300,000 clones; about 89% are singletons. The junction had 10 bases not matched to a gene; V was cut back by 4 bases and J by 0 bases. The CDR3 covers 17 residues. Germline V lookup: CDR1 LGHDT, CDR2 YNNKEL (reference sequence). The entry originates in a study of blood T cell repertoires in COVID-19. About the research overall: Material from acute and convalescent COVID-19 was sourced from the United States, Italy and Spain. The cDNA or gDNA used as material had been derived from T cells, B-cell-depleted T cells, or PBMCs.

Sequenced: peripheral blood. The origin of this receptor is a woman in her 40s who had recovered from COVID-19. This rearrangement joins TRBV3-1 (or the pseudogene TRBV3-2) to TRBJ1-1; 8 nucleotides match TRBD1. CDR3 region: CASSRTGTLHMNTEAFF. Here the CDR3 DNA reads TGTGCCAGCAGCCGGACAGGGACCCTCCATATGAACACTGAAGCTTTCTTT.